Below, one T cell receptor (beta chain) is given with its context. The assay was immunoSEQ multiplex PCR, and TCRdb's table has in-frame clones only and misses some. This table has approximately 69,000 clones, approximately 89% appearing once. Trimming cost V 1 base and J 10 bases, with 17 bases left between them. CDR3 length: 16 residues. Germline V gene lookup returns CDR1 LGHNA and CDR2 YNFKEQ. The sample belongs to a study of control samples from healthy donors and cancer patients. Source material: PBMCs. The V gene is TRBV4-2, the J gene TRBJ1-6; D remains unclear. The sequence came from a man aged 55 to 69 with colorectal cancer. CDR3 loop: CASSQATRNRPSPLHF. The CDR3 coding sequence is TGTGCCAGCAGCCAAGCTACCCGGAACCGGCCATCACCCCTCCACTTT.